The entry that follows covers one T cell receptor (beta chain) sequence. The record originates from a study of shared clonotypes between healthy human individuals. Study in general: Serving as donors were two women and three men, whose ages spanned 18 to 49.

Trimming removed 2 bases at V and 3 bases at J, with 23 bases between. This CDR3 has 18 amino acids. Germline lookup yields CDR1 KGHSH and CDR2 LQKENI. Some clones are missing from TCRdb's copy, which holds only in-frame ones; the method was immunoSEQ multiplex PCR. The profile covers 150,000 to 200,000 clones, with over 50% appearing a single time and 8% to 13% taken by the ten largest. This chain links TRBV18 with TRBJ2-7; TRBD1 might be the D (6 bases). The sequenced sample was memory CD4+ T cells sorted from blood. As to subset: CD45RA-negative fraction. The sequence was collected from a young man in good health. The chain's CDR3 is CASSPGPSGAHPIYEQYF. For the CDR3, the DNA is TGTGCCAGCTCACCAGGTCCCTCAGGGGCGCACCCTATCTACGAGCAGTACTTC.